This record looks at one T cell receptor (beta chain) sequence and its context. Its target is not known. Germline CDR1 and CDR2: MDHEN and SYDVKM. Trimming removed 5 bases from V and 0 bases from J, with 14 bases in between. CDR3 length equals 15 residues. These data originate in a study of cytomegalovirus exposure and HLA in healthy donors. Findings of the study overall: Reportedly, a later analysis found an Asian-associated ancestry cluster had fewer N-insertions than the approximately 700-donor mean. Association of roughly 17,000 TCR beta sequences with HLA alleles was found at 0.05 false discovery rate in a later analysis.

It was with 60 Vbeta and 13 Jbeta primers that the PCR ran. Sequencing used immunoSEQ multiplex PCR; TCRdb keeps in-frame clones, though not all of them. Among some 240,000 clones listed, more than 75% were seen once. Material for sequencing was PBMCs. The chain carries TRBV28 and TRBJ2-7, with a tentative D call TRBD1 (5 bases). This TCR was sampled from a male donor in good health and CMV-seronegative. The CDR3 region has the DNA TGTGCCAGCAGTACCGCGACAGTTAACTCCTACGAGCAGTACTTC. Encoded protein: CASSTATVNSYEQYF.